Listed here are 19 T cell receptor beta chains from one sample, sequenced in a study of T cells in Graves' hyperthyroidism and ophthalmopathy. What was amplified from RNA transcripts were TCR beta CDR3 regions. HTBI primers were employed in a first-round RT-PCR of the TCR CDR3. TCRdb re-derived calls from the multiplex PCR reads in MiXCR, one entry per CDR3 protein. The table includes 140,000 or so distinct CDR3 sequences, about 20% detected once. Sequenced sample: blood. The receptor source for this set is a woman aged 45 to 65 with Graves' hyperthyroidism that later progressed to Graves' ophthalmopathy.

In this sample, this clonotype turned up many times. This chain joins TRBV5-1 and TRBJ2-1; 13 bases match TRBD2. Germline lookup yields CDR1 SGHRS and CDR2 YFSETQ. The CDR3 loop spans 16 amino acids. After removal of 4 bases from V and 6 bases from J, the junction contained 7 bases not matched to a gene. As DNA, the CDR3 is TGCGCCAGCAGCCACCGACTAGCGGGAGGACTCAATGAGCAGTTCTTC. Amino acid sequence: CASSHRLAGGLNEQFF.

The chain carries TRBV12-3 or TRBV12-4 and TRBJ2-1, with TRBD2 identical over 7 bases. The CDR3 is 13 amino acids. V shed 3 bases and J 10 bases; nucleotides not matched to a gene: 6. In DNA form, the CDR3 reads TGTGCCAGCAGTTTTTCCCCCGGGGGGGAGCAGTTCTTC. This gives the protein CASSFSPGGEQFF.

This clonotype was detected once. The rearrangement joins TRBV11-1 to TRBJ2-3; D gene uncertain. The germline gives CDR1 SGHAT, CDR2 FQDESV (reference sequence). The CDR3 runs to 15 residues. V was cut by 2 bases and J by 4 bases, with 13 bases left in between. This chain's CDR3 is CASSLNWRGADTQYF. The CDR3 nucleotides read TGTGCCAGCAGCTTAAATTGGAGAGGAGCAGATACGCAGTATTTT.

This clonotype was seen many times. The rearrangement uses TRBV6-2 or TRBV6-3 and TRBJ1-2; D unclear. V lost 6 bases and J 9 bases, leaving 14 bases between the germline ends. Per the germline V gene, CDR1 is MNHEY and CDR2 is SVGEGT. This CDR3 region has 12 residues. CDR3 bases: TGTGCCAGCAGGGGTGGTGGTCGGAGCTACACCTTC. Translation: CASRGGGRSYTF.

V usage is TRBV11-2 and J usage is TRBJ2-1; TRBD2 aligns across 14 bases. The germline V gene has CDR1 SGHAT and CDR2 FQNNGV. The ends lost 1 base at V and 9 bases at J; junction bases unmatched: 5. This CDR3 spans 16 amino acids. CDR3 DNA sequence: TGTGCCAGCAGCTTAGTGCCGGGACTAGCGGGAGTTGAGCAGTTCTTC. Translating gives CASSLVPGLAGVEQFF.

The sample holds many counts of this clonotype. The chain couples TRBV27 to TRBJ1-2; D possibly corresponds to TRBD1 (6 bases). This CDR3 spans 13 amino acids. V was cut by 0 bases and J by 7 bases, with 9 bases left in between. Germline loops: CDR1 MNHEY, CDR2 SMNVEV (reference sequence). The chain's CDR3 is CASSLSGGLGYTF. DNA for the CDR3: TGTGCCAGCAGTTTATCGGGGGGCCTTGGCTACACCTTC.

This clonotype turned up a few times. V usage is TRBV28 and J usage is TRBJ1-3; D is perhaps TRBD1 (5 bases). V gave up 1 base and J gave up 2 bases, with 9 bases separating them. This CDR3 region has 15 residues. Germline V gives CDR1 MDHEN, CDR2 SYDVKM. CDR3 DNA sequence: TGTGCCAGCAGTTTATCCAGGGCAACTGGAAACACCATATATTTT. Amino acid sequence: CASSLSRATGNTIYF.

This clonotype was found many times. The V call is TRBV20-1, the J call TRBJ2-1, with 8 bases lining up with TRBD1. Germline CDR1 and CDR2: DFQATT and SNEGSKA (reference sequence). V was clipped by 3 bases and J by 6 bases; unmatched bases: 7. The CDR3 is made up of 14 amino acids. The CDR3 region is CSASRTGTGNEQFF. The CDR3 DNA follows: TGCAGTGCTAGTAGGACAGGGACGGGCAATGAGCAGTTCTTC.

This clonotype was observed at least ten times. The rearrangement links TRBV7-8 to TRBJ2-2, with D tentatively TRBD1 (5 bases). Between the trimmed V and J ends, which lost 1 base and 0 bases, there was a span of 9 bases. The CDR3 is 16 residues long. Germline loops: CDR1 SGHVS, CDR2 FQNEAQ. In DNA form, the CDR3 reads TGTGCCAGCAGCTTAGGGGGCAGGTCGAACACCGGGGAGCTGTTTTTT. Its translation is CASSLGGRSNTGELFF.

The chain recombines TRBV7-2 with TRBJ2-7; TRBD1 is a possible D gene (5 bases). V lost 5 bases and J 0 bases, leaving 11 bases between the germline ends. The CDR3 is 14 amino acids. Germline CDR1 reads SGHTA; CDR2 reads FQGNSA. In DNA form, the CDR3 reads TGTGCCAGCAGCGCCCGAGACAGCTCCTACGAGCAGTACTTC. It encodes CASSARDSSYEQYF.

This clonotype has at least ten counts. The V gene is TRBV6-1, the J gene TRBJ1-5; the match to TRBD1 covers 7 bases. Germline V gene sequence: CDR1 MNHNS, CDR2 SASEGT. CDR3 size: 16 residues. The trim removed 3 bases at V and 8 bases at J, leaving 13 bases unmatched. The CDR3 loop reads CASSDPTGRAPEPQHF. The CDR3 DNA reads TGTGCCAGCAGTGACCCGACAGGGAGGGCCCCGGAGCCCCAGCATTTT.

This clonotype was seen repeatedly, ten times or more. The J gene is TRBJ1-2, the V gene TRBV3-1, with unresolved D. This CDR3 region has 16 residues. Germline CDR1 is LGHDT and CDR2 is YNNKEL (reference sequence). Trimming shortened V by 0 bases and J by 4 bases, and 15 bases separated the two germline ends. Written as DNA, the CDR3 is TGTGCCAGCAGCCAAGATTTGCCGGGTTCTGGCTATGGCTACACCTTC. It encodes CASSQDLPGSGYGYTF.

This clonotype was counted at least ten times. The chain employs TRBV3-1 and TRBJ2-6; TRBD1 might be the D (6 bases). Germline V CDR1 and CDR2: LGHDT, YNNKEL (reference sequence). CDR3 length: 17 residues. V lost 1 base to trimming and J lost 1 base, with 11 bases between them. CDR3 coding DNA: TGTGCCAGCAGCCAAGCGTACAGGGTTTCTGGGGCCAACGTCCTGACTTTC. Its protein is CASSQAYRVSGANVLTF.

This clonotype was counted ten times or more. In nucleotides, the CDR3 is TGTGCCAGCAGTTTAAAGCTAGCGGGCAATGAGCAGTTCTTC. As protein: CASSLKLAGNEQFF. The V gene is TRBV12-3 or TRBV12-4, the J gene TRBJ2-1; 8 nucleotides align to TRBD2. The ends lost 2 bases at V and 6 bases at J; junction bases unmatched: 3. This CDR3 region has 14 residues.

The CDR3 here is CASSQEVGGGASDTQYF. The CDR3 DNA is TGTGCCAGCAGCCAAGAAGTCGGAGGGGGCGCGTCAGATACGCAGTATTTT. This sequence joins TRBV3-1 and TRBJ2-3; D possibly corresponds to TRBD1 (7 bases). The CDR3 runs to 17 residues. Per germline, CDR1 LGHDT and CDR2 YNNKEL (reference sequence). V was trimmed by 0 bases and J by 4 bases, leaving 17 bases between them.

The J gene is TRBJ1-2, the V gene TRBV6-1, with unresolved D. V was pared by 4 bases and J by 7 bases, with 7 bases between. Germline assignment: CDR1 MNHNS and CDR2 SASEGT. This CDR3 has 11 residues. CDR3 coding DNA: TGTGCCAGCAGTGTGGTACTTGGCTACACCTTC. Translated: CASSVVLGYTF.

CDR3 protein: CSAPPGQGGRAYEQYF. DNA for the CDR3: TGCAGTGCTCCTCCGGGACAGGGCGGTAGGGCCTACGAGCAGTACTTC. J is TRBJ2-7 and V is TRBV20-1; TRBD1 agrees at 9 bases. In germline, CDR1 is DFQATT, CDR2 SNEGSKA (reference sequence). The CDR3 runs to 16 residues. V was pared by 5 bases and J by 2 bases, with 13 bases of the junction left unmatched.

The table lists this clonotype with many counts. The CDR3 DNA follows: TGTGCCAGCAGTCCGAATGGCATTTTTAAGACCCAGTACTTC. The encoded protein is CASSPNGIFKTQYF. The rearrangement joins TRBV27 to TRBJ2-5; D remains ambiguous. Germline CDR1 MNHEY, CDR2 SMNVEV (reference sequence). The CDR3 consists of 14 residues. Deletions cut 5 bases from V and 6 bases from J, with 16 bases between.

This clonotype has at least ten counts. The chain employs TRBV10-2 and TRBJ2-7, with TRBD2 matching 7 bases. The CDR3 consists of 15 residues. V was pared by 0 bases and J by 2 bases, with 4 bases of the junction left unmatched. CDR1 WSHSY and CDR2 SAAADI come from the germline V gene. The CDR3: CASSESTGGPYEQYF. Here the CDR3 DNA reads TGCGCCAGCAGTGAGTCAACGGGAGGACCCTACGAGCAGTACTTC.